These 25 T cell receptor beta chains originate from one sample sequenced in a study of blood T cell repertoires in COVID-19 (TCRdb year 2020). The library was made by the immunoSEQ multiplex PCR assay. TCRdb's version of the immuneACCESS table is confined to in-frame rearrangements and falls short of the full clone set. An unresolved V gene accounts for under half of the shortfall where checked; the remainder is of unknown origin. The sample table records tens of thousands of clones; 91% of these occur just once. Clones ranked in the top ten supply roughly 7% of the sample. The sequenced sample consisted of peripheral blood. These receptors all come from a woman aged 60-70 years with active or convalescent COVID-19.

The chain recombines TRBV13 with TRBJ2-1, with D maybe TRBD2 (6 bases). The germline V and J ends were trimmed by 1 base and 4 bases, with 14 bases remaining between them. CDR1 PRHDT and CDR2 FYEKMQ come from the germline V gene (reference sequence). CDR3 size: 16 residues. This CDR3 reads CASSLEVLAVYNEQFF. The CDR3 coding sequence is TGTGCCAGCAGCTTAGAGGTTTTAGCGGTTTACAATGAGCAGTTCTTC.

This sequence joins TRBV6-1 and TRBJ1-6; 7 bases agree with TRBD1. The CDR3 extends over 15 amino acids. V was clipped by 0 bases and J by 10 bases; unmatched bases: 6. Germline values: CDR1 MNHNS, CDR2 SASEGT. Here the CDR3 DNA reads TGTGCCAGCAGTGAAGCACCGACAGGGCGGTCACCCCTCCACTTT. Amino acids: CASSEAPTGRSPLHF.

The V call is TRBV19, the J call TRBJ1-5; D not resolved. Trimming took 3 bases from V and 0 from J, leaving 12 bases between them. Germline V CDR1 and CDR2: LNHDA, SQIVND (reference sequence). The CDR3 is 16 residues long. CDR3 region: CASSIEGLYSNQPQHF. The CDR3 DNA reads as TGTGCCAGTAGTATCGAGGGATTATATAGCAATCAGCCCCAGCATTTT.

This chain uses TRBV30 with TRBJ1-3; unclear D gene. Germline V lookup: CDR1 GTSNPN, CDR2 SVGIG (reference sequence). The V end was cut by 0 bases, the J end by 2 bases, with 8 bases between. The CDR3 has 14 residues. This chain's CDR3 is CAWSVRGTGNTIYF. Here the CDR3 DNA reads TGTGCCTGGAGTGTACGGGGTACTGGAAACACCATATATTTT.

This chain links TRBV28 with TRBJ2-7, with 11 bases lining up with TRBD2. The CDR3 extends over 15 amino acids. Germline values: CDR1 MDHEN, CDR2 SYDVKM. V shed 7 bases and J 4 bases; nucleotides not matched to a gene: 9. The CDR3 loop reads CASNGRGLAEYEQYF. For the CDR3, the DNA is TGTGCCAGCAATGGCCGGGGACTAGCGGAATACGAGCAGTACTTC.

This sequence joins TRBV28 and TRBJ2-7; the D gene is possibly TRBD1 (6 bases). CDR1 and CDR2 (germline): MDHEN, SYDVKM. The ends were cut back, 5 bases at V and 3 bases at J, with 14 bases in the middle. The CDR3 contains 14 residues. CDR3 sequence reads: CASSSPGHVYEQYF. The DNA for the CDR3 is TGTGCCAGCAGTAGTCCGGGACACGTCTACGAGCAGTACTTC. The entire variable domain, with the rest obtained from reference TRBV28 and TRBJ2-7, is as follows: DVKVTQSSRYLVKRTGEKVFLECVQDMDHENMFWYRQDPGLGLRLIYFSYDVKMKEKGDIPEGYSVSREKKERFSLILESASTNQTSMYLCASSSPGHVYEQYFGPGTRLTVT.

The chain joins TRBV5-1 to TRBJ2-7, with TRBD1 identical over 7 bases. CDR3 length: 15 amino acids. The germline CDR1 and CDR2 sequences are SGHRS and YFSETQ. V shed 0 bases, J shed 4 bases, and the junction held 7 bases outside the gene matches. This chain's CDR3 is CASSLAGTDLYEQYF. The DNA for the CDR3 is TGCGCCAGCAGCTTGGCCGGGACAGACCTTTACGAGCAGTACTTC.

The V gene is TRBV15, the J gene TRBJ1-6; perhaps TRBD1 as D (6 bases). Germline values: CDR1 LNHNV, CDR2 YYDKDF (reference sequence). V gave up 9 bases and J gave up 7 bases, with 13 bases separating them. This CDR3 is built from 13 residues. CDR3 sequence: CATRQELNSPLHF. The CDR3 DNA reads TGTGCCACGCGACAGGAATTAAATTCACCCCTCCACTTT.

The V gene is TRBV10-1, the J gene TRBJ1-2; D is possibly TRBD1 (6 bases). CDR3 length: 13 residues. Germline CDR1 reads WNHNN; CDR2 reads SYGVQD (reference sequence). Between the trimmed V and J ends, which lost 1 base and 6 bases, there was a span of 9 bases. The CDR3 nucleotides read TGCGCCAGCAGTGAGTGGGGGCTAGATGGCTACACCTTC. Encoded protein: CASSEWGLDGYTF.

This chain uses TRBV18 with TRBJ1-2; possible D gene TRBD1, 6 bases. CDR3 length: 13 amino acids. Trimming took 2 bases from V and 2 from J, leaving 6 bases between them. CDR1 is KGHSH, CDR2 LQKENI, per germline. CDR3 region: CASSPDRNYGYTF. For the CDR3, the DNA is TGTGCCAGCTCACCAGACAGGAACTATGGCTACACCTTC. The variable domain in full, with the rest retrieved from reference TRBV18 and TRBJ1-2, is NAGVMQNPRHLVRRRGQEARLRCSPMKGHSHVYWYRQLPEEGLKFMVYLQKENIIDESGMPKERFSAEFPKEGPSILRIQQVVRGDSAAYFCASSPDRNYGYTFGSGTRLTVV.

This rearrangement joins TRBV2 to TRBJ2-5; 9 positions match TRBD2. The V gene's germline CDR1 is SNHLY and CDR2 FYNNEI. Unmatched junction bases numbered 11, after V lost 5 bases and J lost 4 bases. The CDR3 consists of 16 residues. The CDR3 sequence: CASSPQTSGVGETQYF. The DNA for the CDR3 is TGTGCCAGCAGTCCACAGACTAGCGGAGTGGGAGAGACCCAGTACTTC.

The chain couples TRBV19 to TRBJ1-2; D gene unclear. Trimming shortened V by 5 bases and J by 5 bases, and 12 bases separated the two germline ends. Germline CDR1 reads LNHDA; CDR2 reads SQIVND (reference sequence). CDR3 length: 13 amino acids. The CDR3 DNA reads TGTGCCAGTAGTGCAATAGGAGGGTATGGCTACACCTTC. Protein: CASSAIGGYGYTF.

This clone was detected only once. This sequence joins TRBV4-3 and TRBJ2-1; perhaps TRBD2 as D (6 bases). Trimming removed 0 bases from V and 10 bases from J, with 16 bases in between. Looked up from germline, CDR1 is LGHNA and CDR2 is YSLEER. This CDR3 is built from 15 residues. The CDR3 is CASSQDSLTAGEQFF. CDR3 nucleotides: TGCGCCAGCAGCCAAGATTCCCTTACTGCGGGAGAGCAGTTCTTC.

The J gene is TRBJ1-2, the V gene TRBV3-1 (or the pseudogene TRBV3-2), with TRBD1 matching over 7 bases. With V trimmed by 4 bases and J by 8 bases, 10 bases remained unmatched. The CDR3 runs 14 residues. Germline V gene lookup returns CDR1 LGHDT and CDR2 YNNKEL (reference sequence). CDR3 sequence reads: CASSPSGDREGYTF. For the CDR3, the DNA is TGTGCCAGCAGCCCTTCCGGAGACAGGGAGGGCTACACCTTC.

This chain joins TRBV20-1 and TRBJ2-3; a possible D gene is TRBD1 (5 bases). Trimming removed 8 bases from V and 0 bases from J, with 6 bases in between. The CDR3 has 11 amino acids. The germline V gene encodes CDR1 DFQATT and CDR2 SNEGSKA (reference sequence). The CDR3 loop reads CSTGSTDTQYF. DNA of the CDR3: TGCAGTACAGGAAGCACAGATACGCAGTATTTT.

CDR3 amino acids: CASSMGQQNTIYF. As DNA, the CDR3 is TGTGCCAGTAGTATGGGACAGCAAAACACCATATATTTT. The chain uses TRBV19 and TRBJ1-3; 7 bases line up with TRBD1. Looked up from germline, CDR1 is LNHDA and CDR2 is SQIVND (reference sequence). The CDR3 covers 13 residues. The J segment lost 6 bases and the V segment lost 3 bases, leaving 2 bases of the junction unmatched.

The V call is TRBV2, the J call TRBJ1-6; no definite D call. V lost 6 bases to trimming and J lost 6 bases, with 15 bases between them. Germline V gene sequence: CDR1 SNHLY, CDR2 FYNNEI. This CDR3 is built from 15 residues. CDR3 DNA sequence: TGTGCCAGCAGCCCCCGGGAAGGGTTTAATTCACCCCTCCACTTT. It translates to CASSPREGFNSPLHF.

The chain's CDR3 is CASNTQKQVLHEQYF. The CDR3 nucleotides are TGTGCCAGCAATACACAGAAACAGGTCCTACACGAGCAGTACTTC. V and J are TRBV28 and TRBJ2-7, with D possibly being TRBD1 (5 bases). Germline-derived CDR1 and CDR2 are MDHEN and SYDVKM. This CDR3 has 15 amino acids. The V end was cut by 7 bases, the J end by 5 bases, with 21 bases between.

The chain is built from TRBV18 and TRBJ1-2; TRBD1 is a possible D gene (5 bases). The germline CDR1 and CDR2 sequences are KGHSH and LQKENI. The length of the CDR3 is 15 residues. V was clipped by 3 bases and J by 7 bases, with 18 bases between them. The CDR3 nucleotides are TGTGCCAGCTCACCGCAGGGTTGGGACTCTATTGGCTACACCTTC. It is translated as CASSPQGWDSIGYTF.

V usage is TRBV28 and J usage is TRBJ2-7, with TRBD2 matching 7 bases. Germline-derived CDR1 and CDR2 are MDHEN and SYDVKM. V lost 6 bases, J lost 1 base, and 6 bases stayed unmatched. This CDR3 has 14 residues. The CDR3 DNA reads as TGTGCCAGCAGCCGTCTAGCGGCATCCTACGAGCAGTACTTC. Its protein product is CASSRLAASYEQYF.

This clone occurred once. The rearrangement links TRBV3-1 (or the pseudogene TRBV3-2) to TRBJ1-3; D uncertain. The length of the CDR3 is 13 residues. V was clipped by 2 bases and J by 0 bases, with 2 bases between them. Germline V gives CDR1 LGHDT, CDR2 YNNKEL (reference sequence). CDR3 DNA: TGTGCCAGCAGCCAACTCTCTGGAAACACCATATATTTT. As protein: CASSQLSGNTIYF.

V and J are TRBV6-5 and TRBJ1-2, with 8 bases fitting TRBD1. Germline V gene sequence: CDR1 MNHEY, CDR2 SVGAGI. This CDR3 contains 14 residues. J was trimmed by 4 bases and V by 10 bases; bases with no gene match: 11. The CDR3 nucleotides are TGTGCCATTGCGAAATTAGGACAGGGCTATGGCTACACCTTC. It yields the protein CAIAKLGQGYGYTF.

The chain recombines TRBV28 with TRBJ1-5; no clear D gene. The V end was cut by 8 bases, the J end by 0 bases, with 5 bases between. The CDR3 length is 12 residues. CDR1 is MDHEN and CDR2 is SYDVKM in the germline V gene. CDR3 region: CASRDSNQPQHF. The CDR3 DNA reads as TGTGCCAGCCGCGATAGCAATCAGCCCCAGCATTTT.

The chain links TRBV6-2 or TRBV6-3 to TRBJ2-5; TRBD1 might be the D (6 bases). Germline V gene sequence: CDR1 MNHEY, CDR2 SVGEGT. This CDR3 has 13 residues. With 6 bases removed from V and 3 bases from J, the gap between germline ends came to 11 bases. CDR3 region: CASSRGQEETQYF. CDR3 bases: TGTGCCAGCAGCCGGGGACAAGAAGAGACCCAGTACTTC.

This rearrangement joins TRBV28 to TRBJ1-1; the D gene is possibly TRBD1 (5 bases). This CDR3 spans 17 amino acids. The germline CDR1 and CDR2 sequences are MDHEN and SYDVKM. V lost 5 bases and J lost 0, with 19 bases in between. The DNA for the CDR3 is TGTGCCAGCAGTAGGCCTCGGCGGACAAGAATGAACACTGAAGCTTTCTTT. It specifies CASSRPRRTRMNTEAFF.